The rows below give T cell receptor beta chains drawn from one sample of a study of vaccination effects on CD4 cells after COVID-19. Measured with immunoSEQ multiplex PCR; TCRdb has only the in-frame clones, and not every one. The sample contains about 68,000 clones, 80% of which appear only once. These receptors have no known antigen. Sequencing used CD4+ T cells from PBMCs cultured with SARS-CoV-2 spike peptides, obtained before COVID-19 vaccination. These receptors were obtained from a human donor who received a COVID-19 vaccine. Each CDR3 is given with its conserved first and last residue. Each record gives: D gene, J gene, clone size, V gene, CDR3 protein, CDR3 DNA. A D gene is named only where the DNA matches it firmly. Clone size is stated in some rows and not others, as once, few, many or a class when expanded.

D gene: TRBD1; J gene: TRBJ2-3; clone size: -; V gene: TRBV15; CDR3 protein: CATSRADRADTQYF; CDR3 DNA: TGTGCCACCAGCAGAGCGGACAGGGCCGATACGCAGTATTTT
D gene: -; J gene: TRBJ2-2; clone size: -; V gene: TRBV7-9; CDR3 protein: CASSLTGTVNTGELFF; CDR3 DNA: TGTGCCAGCAGCTTAACCGGGACGGTGAACACCGGGGAGCTGTTTTTT
D gene: -; J gene: TRBJ1-2; clone size: -; V gene: TRBV5-1; CDR3 protein: CASSLGTGKFSGYTF; CDR3 DNA: TGCGCCAGCAGCTTGGGAACAGGGAAGTTCAGTGGCTACACCTTC
D gene: -; J gene: TRBJ1-1; clone size: -; V gene: TRBV12-5; CDR3 protein: CASGFLPVNTEAFF; CDR3 DNA: TGTGCTAGTGGTTTCCTTCCTGTGAACACTGAAGCTTTCTTT
D gene: TRBD1; J gene: TRBJ2-3; clone size: -; V gene: TRBV6-5; CDR3 protein: CASTRGQTTDTQYF; CDR3 DNA: TGTGCCAGCACCAGGGGACAGACCACAGATACGCAGTATTTT
D gene: -; J gene: TRBJ1-6; clone size: -; V gene: TRBV10-1; CDR3 protein: CASSVFLYPKCSPLHF; CDR3 DNA: TGCGCCAGCAGTGTATTTTTATATCCTAAATGTTCACCCCTCCACTTT
D gene: -; J gene: TRBJ1-3; clone size: -; V gene: TRBV6-1; CDR3 protein: CASSDAGPGSPGNTIYF; CDR3 DNA: TGTGCCAGCAGTGACGCTGGCCCCGGGAGCCCTGGAAACACCATATATTTT
D gene: TRBD1; J gene: TRBJ1-5; clone size: -; V gene: TRBV6-5; CDR3 protein: CASSGQGINQPQHF; CDR3 DNA: TGTGCCAGCAGCGGACAGGGGATCAATCAGCCCCAGCATTTT
D gene: -; J gene: TRBJ2-3; clone size: -; V gene: TRBV7-8; CDR3 protein: CASSRGGNTQYF; CDR3 DNA: TGTGCCAGCAGCAGGGGGGGAAATACGCAGTATTTT
D gene: -; J gene: TRBJ1-1; clone size: -; V gene: TRBV5-1; CDR3 protein: CASSWEHPNTEAFF; CDR3 DNA: TGCGCCAGCAGTTGGGAACACCCGAACACTGAAGCTTTCTTT
D gene: TRBD1; J gene: TRBJ1-2; clone size: -; V gene: TRBV3-1/TRBV3-2; CDR3 protein: CASSQDFPGGSGYTF; CDR3 DNA: TGTGCCAGCAGCCAAGATTTCCCAGGGGGGAGCGGCTACACCTTC
D gene: -; J gene: TRBJ2-2; clone size: -; V gene: TRBV7-2; CDR3 protein: CASSPRTLINTGELFF; CDR3 DNA: TGTGCCAGCAGCCCCCGGACTCTCATAAACACCGGGGAGCTGTTTTTT
D gene: -; J gene: TRBJ1-2; clone size: once; V gene: TRBV6-5; CDR3 protein: CASSYSQQRIRNGYTF; CDR3 DNA: TGTGCCAGCAGTTACTCGCAACAACGGATAAGGAATGGCTACACCTTC
D gene: -; J gene: TRBJ2-5; clone size: -; V gene: TRBV14; CDR3 protein: CASSQQLVGETQYF; CDR3 DNA: TGTGCCAGCAGCCAACAGCTGGTAGGAGAGACCCAGTACTTC
D gene: -; J gene: TRBJ2-1; clone size: -; V gene: TRBV18; CDR3 protein: CASSPRGDSYNEQFF; CDR3 DNA: TGTGCCAGCTCACCCAGGGGGGACTCCTACAATGAGCAGTTCTTC
D gene: TRBD1; J gene: TRBJ1-3; clone size: -; V gene: TRBV24-1; CDR3 protein: CATQQGAGNTIYF; CDR3 DNA: TGTGCCACCCAACAGGGGGCTGGAAACACCATATATTTT
D gene: -; J gene: TRBJ2-3; clone size: -; V gene: TRBV5-1; CDR3 protein: CASSATSQGASTDTQYF; CDR3 DNA: TGCGCCAGCAGCGCGACTTCACAGGGCGCTAGCACAGATACGCAGTATTTT
D gene: -; J gene: TRBJ2-2; clone size: -; V gene: TRBV7-3; CDR3 protein: CASSPSGQAGELFF; CDR3 DNA: TGTGCCAGCAGCCCCTCGGGACAAGCCGGGGAGCTGTTTTTT
D gene: TRBD2; J gene: TRBJ2-2; clone size: -; V gene: TRBV2; CDR3 protein: CASSDGGGAGIGELFF; CDR3 DNA: TGTGCCAGCAGTGATGGCGGGGGGGCCGGGATCGGGGAGCTGTTTTTT
D gene: -; J gene: TRBJ2-1; clone size: -; V gene: TRBV6-5; CDR3 protein: CASVGGASYNEQFF; CDR3 DNA: TGTGCCAGCGTAGGGGGGGCGTCCTACAATGAGCAGTTCTTC
D gene: -; J gene: TRBJ2-3; clone size: -; V gene: TRBV19; CDR3 protein: CASTTTASSTDTQYF; CDR3 DNA: TGTGCCAGTACCACAACAGCGAGTAGCACAGATACGCAGTATTTT
D gene: -; J gene: TRBJ1-1; clone size: -; V gene: TRBV5-4; CDR3 protein: CASSLAGQNTEAFF; CDR3 DNA: TGTGCCAGCAGCTTGGCCGGGCAGAACACTGAAGCTTTCTTT
D gene: -; J gene: TRBJ2-5; clone size: -; V gene: TRBV9; CDR3 protein: CASSVEQDPETQYF; CDR3 DNA: TGTGCCAGCAGCGTAGAACAGGACCCAGAGACCCAGTACTTC
D gene: TRBD1; J gene: TRBJ1-2; clone size: -; V gene: TRBV5-1; CDR3 protein: CASSLARQGRDGYTF; CDR3 DNA: TGCGCCAGCAGCTTGGCGCGACAGGGCAGGGATGGCTACACCTTC
D gene: -; J gene: TRBJ2-5; clone size: -; V gene: TRBV6-2/TRBV6-3; CDR3 protein: CASSYYLSGSSQETQYF; CDR3 DNA: TGTGCCAGCAGTTATTACCTGAGCGGTTCATCCCAAGAGACCCAGTACTTC
D gene: TRBD1; J gene: TRBJ2-3; clone size: -; V gene: TRBV7-2; CDR3 protein: CASSRDRTTDTQYF; CDR3 DNA: TGTGCCAGCAGCCGGGACAGGACCACAGATACGCAGTATTTT
D gene: -; J gene: TRBJ1-2; clone size: -; V gene: TRBV30; CDR3 protein: CAWSVLDINYGYTF; CDR3 DNA: TGTGCCTGGAGTGTACTCGACATTAACTATGGCTACACCTTC
D gene: -; J gene: TRBJ2-3; clone size: -; V gene: TRBV18; CDR3 protein: CASSPLSGTASSTDTQYF; CDR3 DNA: TGTGCCAGCTCACCACTCTCCGGCACAGCGTCGAGCACAGATACGCAGTATTTT
D gene: TRBD1; J gene: TRBJ1-1; clone size: -; V gene: TRBV12-5; CDR3 protein: CASGSIFPGQGARTEAFF; CDR3 DNA: TGTGCTAGTGGTTCCATTTTCCCGGGACAGGGGGCTCGCACTGAAGCTTTCTTT
D gene: TRBD1; J gene: TRBJ2-3; clone size: -; V gene: TRBV5-4; CDR3 protein: CASSPGTGEDTQYF; CDR3 DNA: TGTGCCAGCAGCCCAGGGACAGGGGAGGATACGCAGTATTTT
D gene: -; J gene: TRBJ1-1; clone size: -; V gene: TRBV5-4; CDR3 protein: CASSPGTRGNTEAFF; CDR3 DNA: TGTGCCAGCAGCCCAGGGACAAGAGGGAACACTGAAGCTTTCTTT
D gene: -; J gene: TRBJ1-6; clone size: -; V gene: TRBV25-1; CDR3 protein: CASSQGSADSPLHF; CDR3 DNA: TGTGCCAGCAGTCAGGGGAGCGCGGATTCACCCCTCCACTTT